This T cell receptor (beta chain) was sequenced for a study of T cells in Graves' hyperthyroidism and ophthalmopathy. Broader study findings: Before onset, by a median of approximately 6.2 months, the model predicted ophthalmopathy.

Amplified TCR beta CDR3 regions derived from RNA transcripts. When the TCR CDR3 underwent first-round RT-PCR, the HTBI primer set was used. Via MiXCR, TCRdb re-called the multiplex PCR reads, giving one row per CDR3 protein. Found here are nearly 600,000 distinct CDR3 sequences, approximately 14% of them singletons; the top ten hold over 6%. Ophthalmopathy cases scored 3 or more on the Clinical Activity Score and 4 or more on NOSPECS grade, with duration below 3 months. The diagnoses drew upon clinical symptoms, serum thyroxine and TRAb, thyroid ultrasound and orbital computed tomography. This clonotype appeared many times. Its antigen is not identified. The material sequenced was blood. The receptor comes from a woman between 18 and 30 years old with Graves' ophthalmopathy.

In nucleotides, the CDR3 is TGTGCCAGCCGAGTTACAGGGCCTAGCGGGAGAGGTGAGCAGTTCTTC. This gives the protein CASRVTGPSGRGEQFF. This chain joins TRBV6-2 or TRBV6-3 and TRBJ2-1; TRBD2 agrees at 10 bases. The CDR3 contains 16 residues. The trim removed 8 bases at V and 9 bases at J, leaving 16 bases unmatched. Per germline, CDR1 MNHEY and CDR2 SVGEGT.